This TCR beta chain was observed in a study of blood T cell repertoires in COVID-19. Study-level background: In each case, the material was cDNA or gDNA derived from T cells, B-cell-depleted T cells, or PBMCs.

This clone is a singleton in its sample. The method was immunoSEQ multiplex PCR; TCRdb's version includes in-frame clones alone and lacks a portion of them. Among 25,000 to 35,000 clones, 84% were seen once, and the ten largest hold 13%. The V end was cut by 8 bases, the J end by 5 bases, with 11 bases between. Germline lookup yields CDR1 MDHEN and CDR2 SYDVKM. The length of the CDR3 is 12 residues. The source is a human donor in a cohort sampled during active COVID-19. The J gene is TRBJ2-3, the V gene TRBV28, with D maybe TRBD1 (6 bases). The specimen sequenced was peripheral blood. CDR3: CASGAGVDTQYF. DNA of the CDR3: TGTGCCAGCGGGGCAGGGGTAGATACGCAGTATTTT.